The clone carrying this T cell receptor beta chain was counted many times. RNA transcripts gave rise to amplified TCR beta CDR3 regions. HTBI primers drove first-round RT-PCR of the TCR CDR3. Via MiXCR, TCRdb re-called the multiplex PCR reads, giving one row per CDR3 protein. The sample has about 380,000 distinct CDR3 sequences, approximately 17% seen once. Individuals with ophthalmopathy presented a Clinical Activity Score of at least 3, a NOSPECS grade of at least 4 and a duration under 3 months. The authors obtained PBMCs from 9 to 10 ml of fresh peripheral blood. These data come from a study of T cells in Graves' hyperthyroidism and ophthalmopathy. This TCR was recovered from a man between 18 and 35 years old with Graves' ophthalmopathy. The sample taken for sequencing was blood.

CDR3 bases: TGTGCCAGCAGCCCGAGCGGGGGGGTTGCGGACAATGAGCAGTTCTTC. The encoded protein is CASSPSGGVADNEQFF. The chain links TRBV3-1 to TRBJ2-1; TRBD2 matches 10 bases. Germline V gene sequence: CDR1 LGHDT, CDR2 YNNKEL (reference sequence). This CDR3 is 16 amino acids long. V shed 4 bases and J 5 bases; nucleotides not matched to a gene: 8.